These 7 T cell receptor beta chains came from one sample sequenced in a study of T cell repertoires in cytomegalovirus infection. TCRdb ran MiXCR on the reads and lists one entry per CDR3 protein. The repertoire holds around 100,000 distinct CDR3 sequences, with approximately 15% as singletons. Sequenced material: PBMCs. The receptor set was obtained from a human donor in good health (CMV status not recorded). Some clones in this sample may be carry-over from other donors' samples.

This clonotype was found a few times. V is TRBV27 and J is TRBJ1-6, with 9 nucleotides matching TRBD1. The CDR3 has 13 amino acids. The V segment lost 9 bases and the J segment 10 bases; nucleotides outside the gene matches: 7. Per the germline V gene, CDR1 is MNHEY and CDR2 is SMNVEV (reference sequence). CDR3 nucleotide sequence: TGTGCCAGGCTGACAGGGGGAGGATCACCCCTCCACTTT. Protein: CARLTGGGSPLHF.

In its sample, this clonotype was seen many times. CDR3 bases: TGTGCCAGCAGTAGGGACAGGACCTACACTGAAGCTTTCTTT. Translating gives CASSRDRTYTEAFF. V and J are TRBV7-2 and TRBJ1-1, with 8 bases fitting TRBD1. The CDR3 sequence is 14 residues long. With V trimmed by 6 bases and J by 3 bases, 6 bases remained unmatched. In germline, CDR1 is SGHTA, CDR2 FQGNSA.

This sequence joins TRBV6-2 or TRBV6-3 and TRBJ1-5; D is unclear. V gave up 2 bases and J gave up 1 base, with 6 bases separating them. There are 14 residues in the CDR3. Germline assignment: CDR1 MNHEY and CDR2 SVGEGT. This CDR3 is CASSYRSSNQPQHF. DNA of the CDR3: TGTGCCAGCAGTTACCGTTCAAGCAATCAGCCCCAGCATTTT.

This clonotype has at least ten counts. The chain has TRBV5-4 and TRBJ1-2; no clear D. The CDR3 is made up of 12 amino acids. In germline, CDR1 is SGHNT, CDR2 YYREEE (reference sequence). V gave up 7 bases and J gave up 9 bases, with 16 bases separating them. The CDR3: CASGQTGFSYTF. The DNA of the CDR3 is TGTGCCAGCGGCCAGACCGGGTTTAGCTACACCTTC.

Comments on this clonotype: It may be a read error: a sequence one base away is much more abundant. V usage is TRBV29-1 and J usage is TRBJ1-2, with 8 bases lining up with TRBD1. The CDR3 extends over 13 amino acids. Germline V lookup: CDR1 SQVTM, CDR2 ANQGSEA. J lost 6 bases, V lost 8 bases, and 11 bases had no gene match. The CDR3 DNA sequence: TGCAGCATGCCCGGACAGGGAGCCCATGGCTACACCTTC. It translates to CSMPGQGAHGYTF.

The sample holds many counts of this clonotype. The chain combines TRBV6-2 or TRBV6-3 with TRBJ2-3, with D hard to call. This CDR3 region has 18 residues. The germline V gene encodes CDR1 MNHEY and CDR2 SVGEGT. With 7 bases removed from V and 0 bases from J, the gap between germline ends came to 23 bases. CDR3 sequence (DNA): TGTGCCAGCACTATGAAGAGCCTGATATCAACTAGCACAGATACGCAGTATTTT. This codes for CASTMKSLISTSTDTQYF.

This clonotype was seen more than once but under ten times. This rearrangement joins TRBV11-1 to TRBJ1-1, with D hard to call. Germline CDR1 and CDR2: SGHAT and FQDESV (reference sequence). This CDR3 contains 14 residues. V was cut by 3 bases and J by 4 bases, with 12 bases left in between. The CDR3 spells CASSFGLKGTEAFF. The CDR3 DNA sequence: TGTGCCAGCAGCTTCGGACTTAAGGGCACTGAAGCTTTCTTT.